These 18 T cell receptor beta chains originate from one sample sequenced in a study of vaccination and CD4 T cells after COVID-19. Antigen specificity for these receptors is unknown. Treatment denoted: roughly ten-day PBMC culture with coronavirus spike peptide pools or control peptides (ViraFEST assay). The Oncomine TCR Beta short-read assay sequenced DNA from cultured CD4+ T cells. TCRdb called the PCR reads again in MiXCR, with one record for every CDR3 protein. The profile shows approximately 10,000 distinct CDR3 sequences, roughly three fifths of them singletons. The sequences come from cultured CD4+ T cells from blood, collected after SARS-CoV-2 vaccination. These receptors were taken from a human donor with COVID-19.

This clonotype was seen a handful of times. The genes are TRBV20-1 and TRBJ1-6; 8 bases line up with TRBD1. The junction had 14 bases not matched to a gene; V was cut back by 7 bases and J by 9 bases. Germline V gene data show CDR1 as DFQATT and CDR2 as SNEGSKA (reference sequence). The CDR3 runs 15 residues. This CDR3 reads CSVRDRTNRGSPLHF. As DNA, the CDR3 is TGCAGTGTTCGGGACAGGACTAATAGGGGTTCACCCCTCCACTTT.

This clonotype was observed a handful of times. The V and J genes are TRBV28 and TRBJ2-3; possibly TRBD1 or TRBD2 for D (5 bases each). V lost 10 bases and J lost 6, with 20 bases in between. Germline loops: CDR1 MDHEN, CDR2 SYDVKM. The CDR3 totals 14 residues. CDR3 protein: CATSVITGADTQYF. Here the CDR3 DNA reads TGTGCCACCTCAGTTATAACCGGGGCGGATACGCAGTATTTT.

A few counts support this clonotype. V usage is TRBV20-1 and J usage is TRBJ1-5; D might be TRBD1 (6 bases). The CDR3 runs 14 residues. Trimming shortened V by 3 bases and J by 5 bases, and 14 bases separated the two germline ends. Germline CDR1 and CDR2: DFQATT and SNEGSKA (reference sequence). CDR3: CSARVGQPDQPQHF. DNA for the CDR3: TGCAGTGCTAGGGTCGGACAGCCGGATCAGCCCCAGCATTTT.

This clonotype was seen only a few times. The V gene is TRBV7-6, the J gene TRBJ1-5, with 7 bases aligning to TRBD1. The germline V gene has CDR1 SGHVS and CDR2 FNYEAQ. J was trimmed by 5 bases and V by 4 bases; bases with no gene match: 8. There are 15 residues in the CDR3. The CDR3 reads CASSSSHRGDQPQHF. The CDR3 nucleotides are TGTGCCAGCAGCTCTAGTCACAGGGGAGATCAGCCCCAGCATTTT.

This clonotype was observed a few times. This chain connects TRBV20-1 to TRBJ2-5; D might be TRBD1 (5 bases). Germline V CDR1 and CDR2: DFQATT, SNEGSKA (reference sequence). This CDR3 spans 16 amino acids. Deletions cut 5 bases from V and 3 bases from J, with 22 bases between. The CDR3 spells CSARTSPPDIKETQYF. The CDR3 coding sequence is TGCAGTGCTCGAACCTCCCCCCCGGACATAAAAGAGACCCAGTACTTC.

V usage is TRBV30 and J usage is TRBJ1-5; D perhaps matches TRBD1 (6 bases). Looked up from germline, CDR1 is GTSNPN and CDR2 is SVGIG (reference sequence). This CDR3 has 13 amino acids. With 6 bases removed from V and 7 bases from J, the gap between germline ends came to 16 bases. The CDR3, as DNA: TGTGCCTGTCATGAGGGGGGAGGACAGCCCCAGCATTTT. This translates into CACHEGGGQPQHF.

The chain recombines TRBV6-1 with TRBJ1-2; 9 bases fit TRBD1. The CDR3 consists of 13 residues. With 8 bases clipped from V and 7 bases from J, the junction kept 8 bases outside the gene matches. The V gene's germline CDR1 is MNHNS and CDR2 SASEGT. CDR3 region: CASGRTGASGYTF. The CDR3 DNA reads as TGTGCCAGCGGTAGGACAGGGGCGTCTGGCTACACCTTC.

The chain links TRBV7-2 to TRBJ2-5, with 7 bases that match TRBD2. Germline CDR1 is SGHTA and CDR2 is FQGNSA. The CDR3 runs 15 residues. V dropped 5 bases and J dropped 5; count of bases not matched to a gene: 11. As DNA, the CDR3 is TGTGCCAGCAGCCTGACTAGCCCCTGGGGGGAGACCCAGTACTTC. Residues: CASSLTSPWGETQYF.

V gene TRBV6-4 combines with J gene TRBJ1-2, with D uncertain. The length of the CDR3 is 14 residues. The V end was cut by 0 bases, the J end by 4 bases, with 9 bases between. Germline V gene lookup returns CDR1 MRHNA and CDR2 SNTAGT. CDR3 DNA sequence: TGTGCCAGCAGTGACTCTCCCCGGGGCTATGGCTACACCTTC. This encodes CASSDSPRGYGYTF.

The genes are TRBV27 and TRBJ2-1; D may be TRBD2 (7 bases). Per germline, CDR1 MNHEY and CDR2 SMNVEV (reference sequence). The V end was cut by 6 bases, the J end by 10 bases, with 16 bases between. CDR3 length: 13 residues. In DNA, the CDR3 is TGTGCCAGCAGAGAACTCAGCGGGACAGAGCAGTTCTTC. This codes for CASRELSGTEQFF.

The rearrangement uses TRBV19 and TRBJ1-2; D not resolved. The CDR3 consists of 13 residues. Deletions cut 3 bases from V and 4 bases from J, with 9 bases between. Germline CDR1 and CDR2: LNHDA and SQIVND (reference sequence). CDR3 DNA: TGTGCCAGTAGTATTGCAGGCTCCTATGGCTACACCTTC. It codes for CASSIAGSYGYTF. Variable domain in full (rest from reference TRBV19 and TRBJ1-2): DGGITQSPKYLFRKEGQNVTLSCEQNLNHDAMYWYRQDPGQGLRLIYYSQIVNDFQKGDIAEGYSVSREKKESFPLTVTSAQKNPTAFYLCASSIAGSYGYTFGSGTRLTVV.

This clonotype was seen a few times. The chain recombines TRBV7-4 with TRBJ1-5; D is ambiguous. From germline, CDR1 is SGHVT and CDR2 SQSDAQ. V lost 0 bases to trimming and J lost 5 bases, with 11 bases between them. This CDR3 has 15 amino acids. CDR3 amino acids: CASSLAGSIYQPQHF. CDR3 bases: TGTGCCAGCAGCTTAGCTGGGTCGATTTATCAGCCCCAGCATTTT.

CDR3 amino acids: CASSFALAGTASYEQYF. The CDR3 nucleotides are TGTGCCAGCAGTTTTGCTCTCGCCGGGACAGCATCCTACGAGCAGTACTTC. The chain couples TRBV27 to TRBJ2-7, with 7 bases lining up with TRBD1. There are 17 residues in the CDR3. J lost 1 base, V lost 3 bases, and 12 bases had no gene match. Germline V gives CDR1 MNHEY, CDR2 SMNVEV (reference sequence).

V usage is TRBV27 and J usage is TRBJ2-7; 8 positions agree with TRBD1. After removal of 5 bases from V and 4 bases from J, the junction contained 7 bases not matched to a gene. The germline V gene has CDR1 MNHEY and CDR2 SMNVEV (reference sequence). This CDR3 is 14 amino acids long. CDR3 region: CASSVDRGRYEQYF. The CDR3 DNA follows: TGTGCCAGCAGTGTAGACAGGGGTAGGTACGAGCAGTACTTC.

This CDR3 is CASSRAGANVLTF. In DNA form, the CDR3 reads TGTGCCAGCAGTCGCGCTGGGGCCAACGTCCTGACTTTC. The chain uses TRBV27 and TRBJ2-6; D uncertain. The CDR3 runs to 13 residues. Germline CDR1 and CDR2: MNHEY and SMNVEV (reference sequence). The ends were cut back, 5 bases at V and 2 bases at J, with 4 bases in the middle.

The sample holds one count of this clonotype. This chain uses TRBV28 with TRBJ1-5, with 10 bases that match TRBD1. Germline trimming cut 7 bases from V and 5 bases from J; bases unmatched to any gene: 11. The CDR3 contains 16 residues. The germline gives CDR1 MDHEN, CDR2 SYDVKM. Here the CDR3 DNA reads TGTGCCAGCACCTCCGTCGGGACAGGGGTTCATCAGCCCCAGCATTTT. Translated: CASTSVGTGVHQPQHF.

The chain recombines TRBV7-2 with TRBJ1-5, with 9 positions matching TRBD1. Unmatched junction bases numbered 7, after V lost 4 bases and J lost 0 bases. The CDR3 length is 17 residues. Germline V gene lookup returns CDR1 SGHTA and CDR2 FQGNSA. CDR3 amino acids: CASSSRDRAGSNQPQHF. The CDR3 region has the DNA TGTGCCAGCAGCTCCCGGGACAGGGCGGGTAGCAATCAGCCCCAGCATTTT.

The genes are TRBV3-1 and TRBJ1-1; 9 bases align to TRBD1. This CDR3 comprises 17 residues. The germline V gene encodes CDR1 LGHDT and CDR2 YNNKEL (reference sequence). The trim removed 0 bases at V and 1 base at J, leaving 6 bases unmatched. The CDR3 region is CASSQEAWDRANTEAFF. The CDR3 coding sequence is TGTGCCAGCAGCCAAGAAGCCTGGGACAGGGCGAACACTGAAGCTTTCTTT.